Listed here are 22 T cell receptor beta chains from one sample, sequenced in a study of OX40 agonist ivuxolimab in advanced cancers. Produced via immunoSEQ multiplex PCR; TCRdb's table is partial and in-frame only. The sample contains about 83,000 clones, approximately 84% of which appear only once. Here the sequenced sample was CD4+ or CD8+ T cells sorted from blood, taken in a trial of the OX40 agonist ivuxolimab. These TCRs come from an adult with an advanced solid tumor such as melanoma, head and neck, liver or kidney cancer.

CDR3 sequence reads: CASSRTSGSYNEQFF. The DNA of the CDR3 is TGCGCCAGCAGCAGAACTAGCGGGAGTTACAATGAGCAGTTCTTC. The gene calls are TRBV5-1 and TRBJ2-1; TRBD2 matches 11 bases. This CDR3 is built from 15 residues. In germline, CDR1 is SGHRS, CDR2 YFSETQ. V lost 4 bases to trimming and J lost 4 bases; unmatched junction nucleotides: 4.

The chain couples TRBV10-2 to TRBJ1-1, with TRBD1 identical over 9 bases. The ends lost 6 bases at V and 1 base at J; junction bases unmatched: 3. The CDR3 is made up of 14 amino acids. Germline-derived CDR1 and CDR2 are WSHSY and SAAADI. As DNA, the CDR3 is TGCGCCAGCAGCCGGACAGGGGCGAACACTGAAGCTTTCTTT. It translates to CASSRTGANTEAFF.

In this sample, this clone turned up once. The J gene is TRBJ1-3, the V gene TRBV5-1; the D is unclear. Trimming took off 4 bases at V and 2 bases at J, with 13 bases between the two ends. The CDR3 extends over 15 amino acids. Germline lookup yields CDR1 SGHRS and CDR2 YFSETQ. The CDR3 protein is CASSRGTDAGNTIYF. CDR3 coding DNA: TGCGCCAGCAGCCGAGGTACAGACGCTGGAAACACCATATATTTT. Full variable domain (remainder filled in from reference TRBV5-1 and TRBJ1-3): KAGVTQTPRYLIKTRGQQVTLSCSPISGHRSVSWYQQTPGQGLQFLFEYFSETQRNKGNFPGRFSGRQFSNSRSEMNVSTLELGDSALYLCASSRGTDAGNTIYFGEGSWLTVV.

This sequence joins TRBV15 and TRBJ2-1, with 10 nucleotides matching TRBD2. V shed 0 bases, J shed 3 bases, and the junction held 5 bases outside the gene matches. Germline CDR1 LNHNV, CDR2 YYDKDF (reference sequence). The CDR3 spans 17 residues. The CDR3 sequence: CATSRDLTSGVYNEQFF. CDR3 nucleotide sequence: TGTGCCACCAGCAGAGATCTTACTAGCGGGGTCTACAATGAGCAGTTCTTC.

This rearrangement joins TRBV6-1 to TRBJ1-1; maybe TRBD1 (5 bases). Germline V CDR1 and CDR2: MNHNS, SASEGT. The CDR3 covers 15 residues. V lost 8 bases to trimming and J lost 0 bases, with 16 bases between them. This chain's CDR3 is CASPKPGLMNTEAFF. The CDR3 bases are TGTGCCAGCCCCAAACCGGGACTCATGAACACTGAAGCTTTCTTT.

This sequence joins TRBV11-2 and TRBJ2-5; D is uncertain. With 1 base removed from V and 4 bases from J, the gap between germline ends came to 7 bases. The CDR3 runs 13 residues. Germline values: CDR1 SGHAT, CDR2 FQNNGV. This CDR3 reads CASSLVVRETQYF. For the CDR3, the DNA is TGTGCCAGCAGCTTAGTGGTGCGAGAGACCCAGTACTTC.

This clone was seen a handful of times. The chain has TRBV10-3 and TRBJ1-2; D perhaps matches TRBD1 (6 bases). In germline, CDR1 is ENHRY, CDR2 SYGVKD. The CDR3 consists of 15 residues. V lost 5 bases, J lost 4 bases, and 17 bases lay in between. The CDR3: CAISSLGARVYGYTF. The CDR3 bases are TGTGCCATCAGTTCTTTGGGGGCCCGGGTCTATGGCTACACCTTC.

V gene TRBV30 combines with J gene TRBJ2-2; D uncertain. V lost 3 bases to trimming and J lost 7 bases, with 18 bases between them. The germline CDR1 and CDR2 sequences are GTSNPN and SVGIG (reference sequence). The CDR3 contains 15 residues. The CDR3 nucleotides are TGTGCCTGGAGGACCCTTGGCGCAGGCGGCGGGGAGCTGTTTTTT. It translates to CAWRTLGAGGGELFF.

In its sample, this clone was seen many times. The rearrangement links TRBV20-1 to TRBJ1-3; 7 bases agree with TRBD1. The CDR3 covers 11 residues. V lost 5 bases, J lost 10 bases, and 5 bases stayed unmatched. The germline CDR1 and CDR2 sequences are DFQATT and SNEGSKA (reference sequence). Here the CDR3 DNA reads TGCAGTGCTCGTACAGGGGATACCATATATTTT. Its protein product is CSARTGDTIYF.

The DNA for the CDR3 is TGTGCCAGCATGGAGGACCGGTACACTAACAAGCAGTACTTC. It translates to CASMEDRYTNKQYF. The genes are TRBV6-1 and TRBJ2-5; tentative D call: TRBD2 (5 bases). Germline CDR1 is MNHNS and CDR2 is SASEGT. CDR3 length equals 14 residues. Trimming removed 7 bases from V and 11 bases from J, with 23 bases in between.

The V and J genes are TRBV7-6 and TRBJ2-7; 13 nucleotides line up with TRBD2. This CDR3 contains 17 residues. The V gene end was trimmed by 1 base and the J gene end by 2 bases; junction bases not matched to a gene: 5. Germline CDR1 and CDR2: SGHVS and FNYEAQ. The CDR3 DNA reads as TGTGCCAGCAGCTTAGGGGGACTAGCGGGGAAGCCCTACGAGCAGTACTTC. This codes for CASSLGGLAGKPYEQYF.

The chain is built from TRBV19 and TRBJ2-3; no firm D call. The CDR3 length is 11 residues. The germline V and J ends were trimmed by 10 bases and 7 bases, with 12 bases remaining between them. Germline assignment: CDR1 LNHDA and CDR2 SQIVND (reference sequence). The CDR3 loop reads CATQDFHTQYF. The DNA of the CDR3 is TGTGCCACCCAAGACTTTCATACGCAGTATTTT.

The chain employs TRBV6-1 and TRBJ2-3, with D perhaps being TRBD1 or TRBD2 (5 bases each). Germline V gives CDR1 MNHNS, CDR2 SASEGT. V lost 7 bases and J lost 2, with 7 bases in between. This CDR3 spans 12 amino acids. The CDR3 DNA sequence: TGTGCCAGCACCGGGGCCACAGATACGCAGTATTTT. Its translation is CASTGATDTQYF.

This clone was recorded only once. J is TRBJ2-7 and V is TRBV9; D is perhaps TRBD1 (6 bases). The CDR3 consists of 15 residues. The V end lost 0 bases, the J end lost 7 bases, and 17 bases lay between the germline ends. Germline V lookup: CDR1 SGDLS, CDR2 YYNGEE. The chain's CDR3 is CASSVEQGALGEQYF. The CDR3 region has the DNA TGTGCCAGCAGCGTAGAACAGGGAGCCCTCGGGGAGCAGTACTTC.

The rearrangement uses TRBV18 and TRBJ2-1; D perhaps matches TRBD1 (5 bases). The ends were cut back, 4 bases at V and 10 bases at J, with 23 bases in the middle. The CDR3 extends over 16 amino acids. From germline, CDR1 is KGHSH and CDR2 LQKENI. The chain's CDR3 is CASSLLSLDAGLEQFF. The CDR3 nucleotides read TGTGCCAGCTCACTTCTAAGTTTAGATGCAGGGTTAGAGCAGTTCTTC. The full variable domain, with the rest looked up from reference TRBV18 and TRBJ2-1, is NAGVMQNPRHLVRRRGQEARLRCSPMKGHSHVYWYRQLPEEGLKFMVYLQKENIIDESGMPKERFSAEFPKEGPSILRIQQVVRGDSAAYFCASSLLSLDAGLEQFFGPGTRLTVL.

The chain uses TRBV9 and TRBJ2-7; 9 bases align to TRBD2. The V and J ends lost 0 bases and 7 bases, in that order; junction bases with no gene match: 11. Germline CDR1 is SGDLS and CDR2 is YYNGEE. The CDR3 extends over 16 amino acids. The CDR3 DNA follows: TGTGCCAGCAGCGTAGTCGGATTAGCGGGAGCCGGGGAGCAGTACTTC. It codes for CASSVVGLAGAGEQYF.

The chain employs TRBV7-3 and TRBJ1-1; D gene uncertain. The CDR3 is 16 amino acids. The germline V gene has CDR1 SGHTA and CDR2 FQGTGA. The germline V and J ends were trimmed by 0 bases and 1 base, with 12 bases remaining between them. CDR3 sequence (DNA): TGTGCCAGCAGCTTAACCAGCCGGGCCGGGAACACTGAAGCTTTCTTT. Encoded protein: CASSLTSRAGNTEAFF.

This chain links TRBV2 with TRBJ1-5; TRBD1 matches 12 bases. The CDR3 totals 15 residues. The germline CDR1 and CDR2 sequences are SNHLY and FYNNEI. With V trimmed by 4 bases and J by 7 bases, 5 bases remained unmatched. Here the CDR3 reads CASSGGTGGAQPQHF. The DNA of the CDR3 is TGTGCCAGCAGTGGAGGGACAGGGGGCGCGCAGCCCCAGCATTTT.

The V call is TRBV7-2, the J call TRBJ2-7; D call uncertain. Trimming pared 1 base from V and 5 bases from J, leaving 6 bases between. CDR1 and CDR2 (germline): SGHTA, FQGNSA. The CDR3 consists of 12 residues. In DNA form, the CDR3 reads TGTGCCAGCAGCTTAGGACGGGACGAGCAGTACTTC. It specifies CASSLGRDEQYF.

The V and J genes are TRBV14 and TRBJ2-5, with D possibly called TRBD1 or TRBD2 (5 bases each). Germline-derived CDR1 and CDR2 are SGHDN and FVKESK. CDR3 size: 14 residues. Trimming removed 4 bases from V and 5 bases from J, with 14 bases in between. CDR3 coding DNA: TGTGCCAGCAGCCTCCCACGGGGCCACGAGACCCAGTACTTC. Protein sequence: CASSLPRGHETQYF.

The chain joins TRBV7-2 to TRBJ1-1, with unresolved D. V was cut by 0 bases and J by 6 bases, with 8 bases left in between. The CDR3 has 13 amino acids. CDR1 and CDR2 from the germline V gene are SGHTA and FQGNSA. The CDR3 protein is CASSLARGAEAFF. Here the CDR3 DNA reads TGTGCCAGCAGCTTAGCCCGGGGAGCTGAAGCTTTCTTT. Combining the CDR3 with reference TRBV7-2 and TRBJ1-1 gives the whole variable domain GAGVSQSPSNKVTEKGKDVELRCDPISGHTALYWYRQSLGQGLEFLIYFQGNSAPDKSGLPSDRFSAERTGGSVSTLTIQRTQQEDSAVYLCASSLARGAEAFFGQGTRLTVV.

The chain carries TRBV18 and TRBJ2-7, with 11 bases fitting TRBD1. Looked up from germline, CDR1 is KGHSH and CDR2 is LQKENI. V was pared by 1 base and J by 5 bases, with 4 bases of the junction left unmatched. There are 15 residues in the CDR3. This chain's CDR3 is CASSPQDRGHNEQYF. The DNA for the CDR3 is TGTGCCAGCTCACCACAGGACAGGGGGCATAACGAGCAGTACTTC. Supplemented by reference TRBV18 and TRBJ2-7, the full variable domain reads NAGVMQNPRHLVRRRGQEARLRCSPMKGHSHVYWYRQLPEEGLKFMVYLQKENIIDESGMPKERFSAEFPKEGPSILRIQQVVRGDSAAYFCASSPQDRGHNEQYFGPGTRLTVT.